Listed below are T cell receptor beta chains from one sample, sequenced in a study of identical twins. TCRdb re-derived calls from the 5' RACE reads in MiXCR, one entry per CDR3 protein. This sample has 1.5 million to 2 million distinct CDR3 sequences, with 32% found just once. Sequencing was carried out using cord blood. The receptors shown here come from a newborn girl in good health. Both conserved end residues are part of each CDR3. A D gene is named only where the DNA matches it firmly. A row's size may be missing; if present it is once, few, many or a size class.

NA,TRBJ2-5,TRBD2,TRBV20-1,TGCAGTGCTAGTGGAGATAGCGGGAGAGGGGGAGAGACCCAGTACTTC,CSASGDSGRGGETQYF
few,TRBJ2-1,TRBD2,TRBV5-4,TGTGCCAGCAGCGGGACTAGCGGGTCCTATGAGCAGTTCTTC,CASSGTSGSYEQFF
few,TRBJ2-5,TRBD2,TRBV3-1,TGTGCCAGCAGCCAAAGCCTAGCGGGAGCAGAGACCCAGTACTTC,CASSQSLAGAETQYF
NA,TRBJ2-5,NA,TRBV7-8,TGTACCAGCAGCTTACGGGGGATGTACCAAGAGACCCAGTACTTC,CTSSLRGMYQETQYF
few,TRBJ2-1,TRBD2,TRBV24-1,TGTGCCACCAGTGACCCGACTAGCGGGAGAGTCAATGAGCAGTTCTTC,CATSDPTSGRVNEQFF
few,TRBJ2-7,NA,TRBV3-1,TGTGCCAGCAGCCAAGGGGTATTAGGGCATTACTACGAGCAGTACTTC,CASSQGVLGHYYEQYF
NA,TRBJ2-1,NA,TRBV28,TGTGCCAGCAGTGGAGGGGGTCATTACAATGAGCAGTTCTTC,CASSGGGHYNEQFF
few,TRBJ1-2,TRBD1,TRBV29-1,TGCAGCGCCCGGCTTTACCGGACAGGGGTGGAACCTAACTATGGCTACACCTTC,CSARLYRTGVEPNYGYTF
few,TRBJ2-7,TRBD1,TRBV29-1,TGCAGCGGACAGGGCCTCTACGAGCAGTACTTC,CSGQGLYEQYF
NA,TRBJ2-3,NA,TRBV10-3,TGTGCCATCACCCACTACGGGGGCACAGATACGCGGTATTTT,CAITHYGGTDTRYF
NA,TRBJ2-7,TRBD1,TRBV28,TGTGCCAGCAGCATGACAGGGGGCGCAAGCTCCTACGAGCAGTACTTC,CASSMTGGASSYEQYF
NA,TRBJ1-5,NA,TRBV2,TGTGCCAGCGGTTTTGTCGGGACGGGCAATCAGCCCCAGCATTTT,CASGFVGTGNQPQHF
NA,TRBJ2-3,NA,TRBV6-6,TGTGCCAGCATCAAAGGGGTGCTCACAGATACGCAGTATTTT,CASIKGVLTDTQYF
NA,TRBJ2-5,NA,TRBV2,TGTGCCAGAGGGGAGGACGAGACCCAGTACTTC,CARGEDETQYF
NA,TRBJ2-1,NA,TRBV6-2/TRBV6-3,TGTGCCAGCAGCCTCCCCCATGTTAGCTCCTACAATGAGCAGTTCTTC,CASSLPHVSSYNEQFF
NA,TRBJ2-3,NA,TRBV5-1,TGCGCCAGCAGCTTGTGGCGCAACAGGGGGGGCAACGTGGATACGCAGTATTTT,CASSLWRNRGGNVDTQYF
NA,TRBJ1-2,NA,TRBV29-1,TGCAGCGTTGTGGCAGGCCTTAACTATGGCTACACCTTC,CSVVAGLNYGYTF
NA,TRBJ1-2,NA,TRBV6-1,TGTGCCAGCAGCCAACCCGATAGGGGTATCTATGGCTACACCTTC,CASSQPDRGIYGYTF
many,TRBJ2-1,TRBD2,TRBV4-2,TGTGCCAGCAGCCAAGCGAGCGGGGAAGCCTATGAGCAGTTCTTC,CASSQASGEAYEQFF
NA,TRBJ2-7,NA,TRBV10-3,TGTGCCATCAGCGGGTTACAGGGGGGGGAGCAGTACTTC,CAISGLQGGEQYF
NA,TRBJ2-1,TRBD2,TRBV3-1,TGTGCCAGCAGCCCCTGGACTAGCGGGAGATCCCCCAATGAGCAGTTCTTC,CASSPWTSGRSPNEQFF
once,TRBJ2-5,TRBD1,TRBV25-1,TGTGCCAGCAGTGAAGCCGGGACAGAAGAGTACTTC,CASSEAGTEEYF
few,TRBJ2-3,TRBD2,TRBV3-1,TGTGCCAGCAGCCAAGGCCCACTAGCGGGGGGGGCAGATACGCAGTATTTT,CASSQGPLAGGADTQYF
few,TRBJ2-7,NA,TRBV14,TGTGCCAGCAGCCAAGTCAGGGTCCACGAGCAGTACTTC,CASSQVRVHEQYF
NA,TRBJ1-2,NA,TRBV6-6,TGTGCCAGCAGTCTGGACAAATCTAACTATGGCTACACCTTC,CASSLDKSNYGYTF
NA,TRBJ1-5,NA,TRBV24-1,TGTGCCACCAGCCGGGCCTACAATCAGCCCCAGCATTTT,CATSRAYNQPQHF
NA,TRBJ1-2,NA,TRBV7-2,TGTGCCAGCAGCTTATTCGGCACCAACTATGGCTACACCTTC,CASSLFGTNYGYTF
NA,TRBJ1-1,NA,TRBV25-1,TGTGCCAGCAGTGAATGGAGCCCTAACACTGAAGCTTTCTTT,CASSEWSPNTEAFF